This entry describes one T cell receptor beta chain. In this sample, this clonotype turned up many times. What antigen it recognizes has not been identified. The record has no base qualities; no much larger clone is one base away. The V and J ends are trimmed by 0 bases and 7 bases, leaving 15 bases between them. Looking up the germline V gene (reference sequence) yields CDR1 MNHNY and CDR2 SVGAGI. The CDR3 goes from the cysteine to the phenylalanine over 15 residues. Left in the record is the CDR3 DNA by itself, 45 bases read in frame from the first base. The TCR beta CDR3 regions were amplified from the RNA transcripts. The TCR CDR3 was subjected to a first round of RT-PCR using the HTBI primer set and the Qiagen OneStep RT-PCR kit. Libraries were constructed in a second round of multiplex PCR, after which size selection and purification were performed. Paired-end sequencing of the libraries was performed with 100 bp reads on an Illumina HiSeq2000. Turning to the authors' computational methods: Raw data were processed with SOAPnuke, discarding reads with adapters, uncalled bases, mean Phred below 15, or no exact constant-primer or identifier match. COPE v1.2.5 was used to merge high-quality paired reads, and clonotypes were defined as unique nucleotide sequences. MiTCR v1.1 was used to align clonotypes to the IMGT TRBV, TRBD and TRBJ reference segments. The analysis included only V-J combinations with a frequency above 0.0001, which together covered around 99% of the repertoires. The TCS score was defined as the ratio of F50 (clonal expansion) to E x V (chaos), calculated using BLOSUM62-based TCRdist between CDR3 peptides within each V-J. Welch's t-statistics and random forest reduced 500 to 650 V-J features to 13, which were used in a naive Bayes classifier (R e1071). Using fastp at Q25 and MiXCR, TCRdb reprocessed the public reads and kept productive beta chains. Merged by CDR3 protein, the rows form single entries marked with the most common genes and DNA. These V and J calls are TCRdb output, not the study's own analysis. This sample holds about 160,000 distinct CDR3 sequences; 9.4% were observed only once. More than 20% of the sample rests with the top ten.

The sample comes from a study of T cells in Graves' hyperthyroidism and ophthalmopathy (dated by TCRdb to about 2019). Background for the entire study: Peripheral blood samples were taken at the time of initial diagnosis, prior to any treatment. A discovery cohort of roughly 100 patients, roughly 43 with Graves' ophthalmopathy and about 58 with stable Graves' hyperthyroidism, was used to find distinguishing TCR V-J signatures. Whether ophthalmopathy could be predicted prospectively was tested in an independent validation cohort made up of about 18 hyperthyroidism patients plus 17 patients who later progressed to ophthalmopathy. The approximately 100 discovery patients were randomly split 7:3 into training and test sets. In several Graves' hyperthyroidism patients, the study also compared T-cell repertoires from thyroid tissue with T-cell repertoires from blood. Once sampling was done, hyperthyroidism patients were given methimazole at a starting dose of 30 mg daily, whereas ophthalmopathy patients were given high-dose intravenous methylprednisolone. The paper describes TCR Vbeta CDR3 sequencing of some 130 peripheral blood samples, made up of 43 ophthalmopathy patients, some 76 hyperthyroidism patients and roughly 17 progressor patients.

The paper as a whole reports these results and caveats: In validation, progression to ophthalmopathy was predicted by the model with nearly 71% sensitivity and 72.22% specificity, a median of roughly 6 months before onset. Most expanded thyroid clonotypes (frequency above 0.001) were also detected in blood, suggesting blood repertoires may reflect thyroid immune responses. A 13 V-J signature model separated ophthalmopathy from stable hyperthyroidism, with around 88% sensitivity and about 81% specificity in cross-validation and 80%/75% in testing. Sample size was not statistically predetermined, and investigators were not blinded to group allocation.

Hyperthyroidism patients were newly diagnosed, had a disease duration of under 2 months, and were aged 18 to 65 years. Any patient with an uncontrolled infection, another autoimmune disease, pregnancy or lactation was excluded. Diagnoses were based on clinical symptoms, serum thyroxine and TRAb, thyroid ultrasound and orbital computed tomography. Blood from progressor patients was collected at the time of first diagnosis with hyperthyroidism, before any ophthalmopathy symptoms had appeared. Ficoll-Paque density gradient centrifugation was used to isolate PBMCs from about 9 ml of fresh peripheral blood. Progressor patients were defined as those initially diagnosed with Graves' hyperthyroidism in whom ophthalmopathy developed during follow-up. Total RNA was extracted with Trizol reagent, and quality was checked on an Agilent 2100 Bioanalyzer.

The source of this sequence is a woman under 30 with Graves' hyperthyroidism that later progressed to Graves' ophthalmopathy. Sequenced input: blood. Recombination linked TRBV6-6 to TRBJ1-2, with no reliable assignment of the D segment. The CDR3 sequence is CASSYSTRTTSGYTF. Here is the DNA: TGTGCCAGCAGTTACTCGACCCGAACCACCAGTGGCTACACCTTC.